What follows describes a single T cell receptor beta chain. What it binds is unknown. The data were obtained in a study of CD8 T cells in Susac syndrome. The authors sequenced TCR beta from blood CD8+ and CD4+ T cells. CDR3 length: 15 residues. Trimming left V 2 bases short and J 4 bases short, with 15 bases between. Germline CDR1 is SGDLS and CDR2 is YYNGEE. Random hexamers served to reverse transcribe roughly 0.5 to 1 ug RNA. MiXCR, run by TCRdb on the immunoSEQ multiplex PCR reads, gives a single entry per CDR3 protein. The data show more than 100,000 distinct CDR3 sequences, with about 95% seen just once and around 0.27% held by the top ten. Study-level results: In TEMRA cells and active patients, CD8+ clonal expansion in Susac reached its peak.

This rearrangement joins TRBV9 to TRBJ2-5, with D perhaps being TRBD1 or TRBD2 (5 bases each). The source is a human donor with Susac syndrome. The source material was CD8+ T cells from PBMCs. CDR3 DNA: TGTGCCAGCAGCGTCTCCGGGACCACCACAGAGACCCAGTACTTC. Translated, it gives CASSVSGTTTETQYF.